This T cell receptor beta chain was obtained from a study of T cell repertoires in cytomegalovirus infection. Study-wide background: Researchers turned to recently identified HLA-C-restricted CMV epitopes as well as well-studied HLA-B-restricted ones. Both a matching HLA type and CMV infection were indicated by public TCR beta signatures.

This clonotype has a handful of counts. The antigen is unknown. TCRdb re-called the reads through MiXCR, storing one row per CDR3 protein. The sample records hundreds of thousands of distinct CDR3 sequences, 29% being singletons. The V segment lost 0 bases and the J segment 1 base; nucleotides outside the gene matches: 11. Germline V gives CDR1 MNHEY, CDR2 SVGAGI. This CDR3 region has 19 residues. Study findings and constraints: Using cumulative public TCR beta family frequency, the authors identified those who carried CMV together with the relevant HLA. HLA-C-restricted CMV-specific TCR beta clonotypes prevailed in the ex vivo response.

The chain joins TRBV6-5 to TRBJ2-5; 10 bases fit TRBD2. The sequences come from cultured PBMCs, collected from culture after CMV antigen stimulation. The clonotype originates from a human donor in good health (CMV status not recorded). Some clones in this sample may be carry-over from other donors' samples. CDR3 bases: TGTGCCAGCAGTTACTCACTTAGCGGGGGGTCCCTGGGCCAAGAGACCCAGTACTTC. Its translation: CASSYSLSGGSLGQETQYF.